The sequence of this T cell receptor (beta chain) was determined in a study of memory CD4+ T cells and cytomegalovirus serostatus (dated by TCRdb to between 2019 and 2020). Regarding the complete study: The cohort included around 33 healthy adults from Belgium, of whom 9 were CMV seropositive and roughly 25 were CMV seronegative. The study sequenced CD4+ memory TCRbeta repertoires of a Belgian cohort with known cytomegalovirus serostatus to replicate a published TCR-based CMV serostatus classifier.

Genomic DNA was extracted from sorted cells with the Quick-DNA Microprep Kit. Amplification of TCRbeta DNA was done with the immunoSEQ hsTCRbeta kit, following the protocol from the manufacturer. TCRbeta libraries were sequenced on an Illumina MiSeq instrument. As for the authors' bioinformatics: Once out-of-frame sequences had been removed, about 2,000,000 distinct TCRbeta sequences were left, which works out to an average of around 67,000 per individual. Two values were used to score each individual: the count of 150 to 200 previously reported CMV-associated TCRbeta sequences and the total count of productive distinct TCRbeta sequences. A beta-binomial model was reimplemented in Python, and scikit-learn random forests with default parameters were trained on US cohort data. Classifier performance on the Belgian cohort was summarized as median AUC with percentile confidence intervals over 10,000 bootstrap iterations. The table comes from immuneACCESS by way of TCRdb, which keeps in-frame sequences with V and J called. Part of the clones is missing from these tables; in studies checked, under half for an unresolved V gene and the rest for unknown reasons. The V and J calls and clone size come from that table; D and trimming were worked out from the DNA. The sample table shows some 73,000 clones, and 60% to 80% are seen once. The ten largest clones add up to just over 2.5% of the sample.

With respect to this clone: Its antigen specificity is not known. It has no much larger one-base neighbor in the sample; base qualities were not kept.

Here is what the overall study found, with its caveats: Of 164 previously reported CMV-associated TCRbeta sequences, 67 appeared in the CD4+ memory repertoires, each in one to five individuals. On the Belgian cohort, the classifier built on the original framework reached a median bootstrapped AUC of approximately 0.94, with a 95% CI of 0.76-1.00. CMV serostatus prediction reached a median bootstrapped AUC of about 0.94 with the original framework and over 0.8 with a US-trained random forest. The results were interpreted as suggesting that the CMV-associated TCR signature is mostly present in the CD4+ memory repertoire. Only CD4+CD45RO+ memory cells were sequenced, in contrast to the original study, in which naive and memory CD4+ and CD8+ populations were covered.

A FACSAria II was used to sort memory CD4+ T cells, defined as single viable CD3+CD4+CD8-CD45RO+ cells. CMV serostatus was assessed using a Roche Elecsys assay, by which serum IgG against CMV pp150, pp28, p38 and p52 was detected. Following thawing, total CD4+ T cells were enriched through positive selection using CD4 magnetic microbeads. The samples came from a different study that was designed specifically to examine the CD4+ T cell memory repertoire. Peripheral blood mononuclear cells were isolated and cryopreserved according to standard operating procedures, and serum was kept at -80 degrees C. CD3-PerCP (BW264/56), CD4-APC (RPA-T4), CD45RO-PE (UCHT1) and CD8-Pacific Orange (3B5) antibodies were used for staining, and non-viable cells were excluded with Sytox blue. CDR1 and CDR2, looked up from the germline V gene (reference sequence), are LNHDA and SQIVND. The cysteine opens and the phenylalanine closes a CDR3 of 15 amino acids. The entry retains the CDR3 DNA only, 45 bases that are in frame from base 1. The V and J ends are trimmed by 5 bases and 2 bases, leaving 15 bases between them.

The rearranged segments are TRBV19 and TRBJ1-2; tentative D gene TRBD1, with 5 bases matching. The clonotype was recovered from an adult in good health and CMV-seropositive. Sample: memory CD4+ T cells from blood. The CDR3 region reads CASSLTGTANYGYTF. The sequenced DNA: TGTGCCAGTAGTTTAACCGGGACGGCGAACTATGGCTACACCTTC.